This T cell receptor (beta chain) stems from a study of blood T cells in healthy people across ages. Study results and caveats: The unknown donor CMV status may have confounded expanded clonotype changes. Per million T cells, the diversity of TCR beta decreased roughly linearly as age advanced.

The CDR3 sequence is 15 residues long. A second PCR of about 7 to 12 cycles used a sample-barcoded 5' primer and a J-beta primer mix. TCRdb called the 5' RACE reads again in MiXCR, with one record for every CDR3 protein. This sample has 800,000 or so distinct CDR3 sequences, with 20% to 25% found just once. On this clonotype itself: The antigen remains unidentified.

This sample also belongs to another study, concerning T cells of mothers and their children.

The rearrangement uses TRBV12-3 or TRBV12-4 and TRBJ2-1, with 10 bases identical to TRBD2. The DNA end is more similar to TRBJ2-5, so the J call may be wrong. Sample: blood. This TCR came from a boy aged 5-17 years in good health. CDR3 sequence: CASSLRAGGPETQYF. In DNA form, the CDR3 reads TGTGCCAGCAGTCTAAGAGCGGGGGGGCCTGAGACCCAGTACTTC.